This T cell receptor beta chain was profiled in a study of CD8 T cells in ankylosing spondylitis. Broader study findings: Earlier work had already found some motif variants in reactive arthritis synovial fluid and blood. Clones linked to disease were reported to show significant enrichment in matched ankylosing spondylitis synovial fluid. Apparently characteristic of ankylosing spondylitis blood was a TCR beta motif (roughly eight highly homologous variants). Disease-linked clones, CD8+, were relatively rare in peripheral blood.

CDR1 is KGHSH, CDR2 LQKENI, per germline. With 4 bases clipped from V and 6 bases from J, the junction kept 8 bases outside the gene matches. The CDR3 has 15 residues. It was by quantitative 5'-RACE with molecular barcodes that TCR beta libraries were made. TCRdb passed the 5' RACE reads through MiXCR, listing each CDR3 protein once. The sample has 450,000 to 550,000 distinct CDR3 sequences, approximately 5% seen once. This clonotype showed up many times. Its antigen is not identified. This clonotype originated in a male donor with ankylosing spondylitis. The sequenced sample was blood, either unsorted or a sorted T cell fraction (not recorded which). The J gene is TRBJ1-5, the V gene TRBV18, with 8 bases aligning to TRBD1. The CDR3 protein is CASSRNQGAGQPQHF. For the CDR3, the DNA is TGTGCCAGCTCACGTAATCAGGGGGCTGGTCAGCCCCAGCATTTT.